The clone carrying this T cell receptor beta chain was counted between two and nine times. CDR3 size: 16 residues. V lost 0 bases to trimming and J lost 0 bases, with 12 bases between them. Looked up from germline, CDR1 is SGHRS and CDR2 is YFSETQ. Unsorted PBMC replicate PCRs drew on around 270 ng DNA, representing 25,000 to 30,000 T cell genomes. Per the original data handling: ImmunoSEQ supplied junction-only sequences lacking quality scores, so filtering was different. This table comes from immunoSEQ multiplex PCR, and its TCRdb copy is limited to in-frame clones, with some not included. V and J calls and clone size are those listed in that table; D and trimming were worked out from the DNA. The profile shows fewer than 600,000 clones, approximately 79% of them singletons. This entry is derived from a study of shared clonotypes between healthy human individuals.

Material for sequencing was PBMCs. J is TRBJ2-5 and V is TRBV5-1; D is perhaps TRBD2 (6 bases). The clonotype originates from a woman aged 40 to 50 in good health. Some clones in this sample may be carry-over from other donors' samples. The CDR3 loop reads CASSLVGTDYQETQYF. The CDR3 coding sequence is TGCGCCAGCAGCTTGGTAGGGACTGACTACCAAGAGACCCAGTACTTC.